This T cell receptor (beta chain) derives from a study of blood T cell repertoires in COVID-19. Study as a whole: The United States, Italy and Spain provided the acute and convalescent COVID-19 samples. PBMCs, B-cell-depleted T cells, or T cells provided the cDNA or gDNA that made up the material.

Germline values: CDR1 LGHDT, CDR2 YNNKEL (reference sequence). The CDR3 consists of 13 residues. V dropped 3 bases and J dropped 5 bases, with 11 bases sitting between them. Methods used by the authors: Amplification of reference gene primers provided the estimated nucleated cell counts. Libraries were prepared by immunoSEQ multiplex PCR; TCRdb keeps only in-frame clonotypes and omits some of them. V, J and clone size reflect that table, while D and trimming were determined from the DNA. The repertoire holds 130,000 to 150,000 clones, with more than 75% as singletons. This sequence was found in a human donor in a cohort sampled during active COVID-19. This sequence joins TRBV3-1 (or the pseudogene TRBV3-2) and TRBJ2-7; TRBD1 is a possible D gene (6 bases). Material: peripheral blood. CDR3 nucleotides: TGTGCCAGCAGCCAGGGGACAAATAACGAGCAGTACTTC. Its protein product is CASSQGTNNEQYF.